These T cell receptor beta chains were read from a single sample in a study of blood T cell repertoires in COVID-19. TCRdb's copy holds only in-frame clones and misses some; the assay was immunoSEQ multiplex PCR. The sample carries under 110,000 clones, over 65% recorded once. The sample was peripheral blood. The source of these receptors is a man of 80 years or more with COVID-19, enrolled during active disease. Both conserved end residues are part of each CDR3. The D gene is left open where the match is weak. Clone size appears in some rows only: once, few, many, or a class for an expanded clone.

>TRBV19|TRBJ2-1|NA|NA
TGTGCCAGTAGTATCGGACATTCGAGCTCCTACAATGAGCAGTTCTTC
CASSIGHSSSYNEQFF
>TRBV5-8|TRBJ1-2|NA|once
TGTGCCAGCAGCTTTGAGCGGAACTATGGCTACACCTTC
CASSFERNYGYTF
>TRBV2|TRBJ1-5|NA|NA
TGTGCCAGCAGTGAGGGTTCGGAGGGGAGTCAGCCCCAGCATTTT
CASSEGSEGSQPQHF
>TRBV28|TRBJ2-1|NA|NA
TGTGCCAGCAGTTACTTCGGTGAGCAGTTCTTC
CASSYFGEQFF
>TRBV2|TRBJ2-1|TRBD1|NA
TGTGCCAGCAGTCCCCGGACAGGCGAATACAATGAGCAGTTCTTC
CASSPRTGEYNEQFF
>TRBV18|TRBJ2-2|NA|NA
TGTGCCAGCTCACCGCAACAGGGAGCGAACACCGGGGAGCTGTTTTTT
CASSPQQGANTGELFF
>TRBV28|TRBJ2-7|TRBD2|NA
TGTGCCAGCAGTTCCCCGGGGGGGGAGGGCGACGAGCAGTACTTC
CASSSPGGEGDEQYF
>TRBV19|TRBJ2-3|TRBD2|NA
TGTGCCAGTAGCCAACGGGAGGGCGGGGATACGCAGTATTTT
CASSQREGGDTQYF
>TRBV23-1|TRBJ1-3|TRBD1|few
TGCGCCAGCAGGCAAAGGGGGCCGGGGAAAGGGGGAAACACCATATATTTT
CASRQRGPGKGGNTIYF
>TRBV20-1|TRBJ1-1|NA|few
TGCAGTGCTATACAGGTCACTGAAGCTTTCTTT
CSAIQVTEAFF
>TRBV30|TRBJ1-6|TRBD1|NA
TGTGCCATACTGACCGGGACAGCGAACTATAATTCACCCCTCCACTTT
CAILTGTANYNSPLHF
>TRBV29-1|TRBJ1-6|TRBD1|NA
TGCAGCCCCGGGGGACCGGGACAGGGGGAGGGTGTCTCACCCCTCCACTTT
CSPGGPGQGEGVSPLHF
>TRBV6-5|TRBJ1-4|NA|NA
TGTGCCAGTCGGGGGGGGTCCCCGAAAGAAAAACTGTTTTTT
CASRGGSPKEKLFF
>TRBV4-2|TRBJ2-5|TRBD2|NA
TGTGCCAGCAGCCCCGGACTAGCGGGAGAAGAGACCCAGTACTTC
CASSPGLAGEETQYF
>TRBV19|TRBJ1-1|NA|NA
TGTGCCAGTTACACTAGGAGGACAGCTGAGTCCACTGAAGCTTTCTTT
CASYTRRTAESTEAFF
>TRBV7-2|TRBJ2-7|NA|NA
TGTGCCAGCAGCCTTCAGGGGCCCTACGAGCAGTACTTC
CASSLQGPYEQYF
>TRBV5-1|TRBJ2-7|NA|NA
TGCGCCAGCAGCTTCGGGGGTAACTACGAGCAGTACTTC
CASSFGGNYEQYF
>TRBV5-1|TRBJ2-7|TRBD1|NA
TGCGCCAGCAGCCCCGGGACAGGGTATGACGAGCAGTACTTC
CASSPGTGYDEQYF
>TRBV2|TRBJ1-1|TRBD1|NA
TGTGCCAGCAGTGATCCGGGACAGGGCTCCACTGAAGCTTTCTTT
CASSDPGQGSTEAFF
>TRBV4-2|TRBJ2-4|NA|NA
TGTGCCAGCAGCCACGTCGAGGGGGTCGGAACCAAAAACATTCAGTACTTC
CASSHVEGVGTKNIQYF
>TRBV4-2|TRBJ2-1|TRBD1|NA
TGTGCCAGCAGCCCTCCGGGACAGGGAAGTCATGAGCAGTTCTTC
CASSPPGQGSHEQFF
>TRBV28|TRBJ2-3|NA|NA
TGTGCCAGCGGATCTAGGGATACGCAGTATTTT
CASGSRDTQYF
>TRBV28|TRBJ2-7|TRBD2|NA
TGTGCCAGCAGTCCCCCGGGGGGGGCCCGTCCTTGGTACGAGCAGTACTTC
CASSPPGGARPWYEQYF
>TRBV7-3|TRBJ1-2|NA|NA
TGTGCCAGCAGCTTAACTGGCAGGCTGGACTATGGCTACACCTTC
CASSLTGRLDYGYTF
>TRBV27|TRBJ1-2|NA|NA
TGTGCCAGCAGAAACCACAGGGACGGGTATGGCTACACCTTC
CASRNHRDGYGYTF
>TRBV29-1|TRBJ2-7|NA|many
TGCAGCGTTGCGCGGGACTACGAGCAGTACTTC
CSVARDYEQYF
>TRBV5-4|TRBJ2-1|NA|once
TGTGCCAGCAGCTTGGGACTCCTCTACAATGAGCAGTTCTTC
CASSLGLLYNEQFF
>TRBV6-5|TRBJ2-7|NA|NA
TGTGCCAGCAGTTACTCGACAACCTACGAGCAGTACTTC
CASSYSTTYEQYF
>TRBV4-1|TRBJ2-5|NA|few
TGCGCCAGCAGCCAAAATATGGCGGGGCGGTACCAAGAGACCCAGTACTTC
CASSQNMAGRYQETQYF
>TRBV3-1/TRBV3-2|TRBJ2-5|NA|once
TGTGCCAGCAGCCAAGCGGGGGATGAGACCCAGTACTTC
CASSQAGDETQYF
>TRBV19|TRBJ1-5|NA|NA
TGTGCCAGTAGTAGGGAGGCGGAGCCCCAGCATTTT
CASSREAEPQHF
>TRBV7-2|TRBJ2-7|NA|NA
TGTGCCAGCAGCTTAGTCCAGGGCTCCTACGAGCAGTACTTC
CASSLVQGSYEQYF
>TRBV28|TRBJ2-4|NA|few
TGTGCCAGCAGTTTAAGCGGAGAAAACATTCAGTACTTC
CASSLSGENIQYF
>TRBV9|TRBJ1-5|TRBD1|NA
TGTGCCAGCAGCGTAGGACCAGGGGGTCAGCCCCAGCATTTT
CASSVGPGGQPQHF
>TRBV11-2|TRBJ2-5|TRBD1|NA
TGTGCCAGCAGCCCCGAGGGCAGGGGGCTAGAGACCCAGTACTTC
CASSPEGRGLETQYF
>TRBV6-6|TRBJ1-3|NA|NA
TGTGCCAGCACCGGGACACCCTCTGGAAACACCATATATTTT
CASTGTPSGNTIYF
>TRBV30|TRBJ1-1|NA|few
TGTGCCTGGAGTTTGGGTGGGGGGAGGAACACTGAAGCTTTCTTT
CAWSLGGGRNTEAFF
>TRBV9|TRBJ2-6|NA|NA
TGTGCCAGCAGCGTAGAAACATCTGGGGCCAACGTCCTGACTTTC
CASSVETSGANVLTF
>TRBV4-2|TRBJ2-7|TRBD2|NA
TGTGCCAGCAGCCATTTCCCGGGACTAGCGGAGACCGTCTACGAGCAGTACTTC
CASSHFPGLAETVYEQYF
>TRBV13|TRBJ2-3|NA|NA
TGTGCCAGCAGCTATGAGACGCGAGCGGATACGCAGTATTTT
CASSYETRADTQYF
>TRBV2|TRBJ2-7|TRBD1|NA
TGTGCCAGCAGTCAGACGCCCCCCGGGACAGGGGGCAACGAGCAGTACTTC
CASSQTPPGTGGNEQYF
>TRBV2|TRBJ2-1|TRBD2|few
TGTGCCAGCAGTGATCTGGGGAGGGCCTCCTACAATGAGCAGTTCTTC
CASSDLGRASYNEQFF
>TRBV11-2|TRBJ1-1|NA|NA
TGTGCCAGCAGCTTATTTTCGGGCACTGAAGCTTTCTTT
CASSLFSGTEAFF
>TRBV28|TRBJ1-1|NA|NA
TGTGCCAGCAGTTTAAATGGGCAGAAAGCTTTCTTT
CASSLNGQKAFF
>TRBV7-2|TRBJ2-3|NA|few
TGTGCCAGCAGCTTAGACCGCGACTTCTTAGCATTTGCAGATACGCAGTATTTT
CASSLDRDFLAFADTQYF
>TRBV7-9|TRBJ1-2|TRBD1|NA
TGTGCCAGCAGCGCAGGGACAGGGGGTAACAATGGCTACACCTTC
CASSAGTGGNNGYTF
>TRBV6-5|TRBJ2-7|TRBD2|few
TGTGCCAGCAGCTCCTTGCGGCGGGAGAGCGAGCAGTACTTC
CASSSLRRESEQYF
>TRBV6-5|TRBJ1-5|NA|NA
TGTGCCAGCAGCCGGGGACACGAGGGAAATCAGCCCCAGCATTTT
CASSRGHEGNQPQHF
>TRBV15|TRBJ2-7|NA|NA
TGTGCCACCAGCAGAGATCGGCGGGACGAGCAGTACTTC
CATSRDRRDEQYF
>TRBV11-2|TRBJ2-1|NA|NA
TGTGCCAGCAGCTTAGAGGGCGTGTCCGTCTTCGGCTCCTACAATGAGCAGTTCTTC
CASSLEGVSVFGSYNEQFF
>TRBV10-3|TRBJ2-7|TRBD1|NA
TGTGCCATCAGTGAGGGGGACAGGTCCTCCTACGAGCAGTACTTC
CAISEGDRSSYEQYF
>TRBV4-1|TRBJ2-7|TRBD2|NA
TGCGCCAGCAGCCAAGAGGGACTAGCGAACTCCTACGAGCAGTACTTC
CASSQEGLANSYEQYF
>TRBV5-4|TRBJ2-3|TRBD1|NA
TGTGCCAGCAGCCCTGGACAGGGGGAGTGGGATACGCAGTATTTT
CASSPGQGEWDTQYF
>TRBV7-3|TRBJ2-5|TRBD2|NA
TGTGCCAGCAGCCCTTATGGGCGGGAGGGCCTAGTGCCCCAGTACTTC
CASSPYGREGLVPQYF